This TCR beta chain was sequenced during a study of T-cell reconstitution after alpha-beta-depleted transplantation in children. This clonotype was found a few times. As it was prepared, the TCRbeta library received unique molecular identifiers. TCRdb re-called the PCR reads through MiXCR, storing one row per CDR3 protein. The table includes 640,000 or so distinct CDR3 sequences, 16% detected once. This material consisted of PBMCs from the stem cell graft donor, taken from the stem cell graft. This sequence was found in a human donor who donated a stem cell graft to a child with acute myeloid leukemia.

As DNA, the CDR3 is TGTGCCACCAGCAGAGATTTTCGATTGGGAGGCGCGGGTGGCACAGATACGCAGTATTTT. It encodes CATSRDFRLGGAGGTDTQYF. The genes are TRBV15 and TRBJ2-3, with D perhaps TRBD2 (6 bases). The CDR3 spans 20 residues. CDR1 is LNHNV and CDR2 is YYDKDF in the germline V gene (reference sequence). Trimming left V 0 bases short and J 1 base short, with 23 bases between.